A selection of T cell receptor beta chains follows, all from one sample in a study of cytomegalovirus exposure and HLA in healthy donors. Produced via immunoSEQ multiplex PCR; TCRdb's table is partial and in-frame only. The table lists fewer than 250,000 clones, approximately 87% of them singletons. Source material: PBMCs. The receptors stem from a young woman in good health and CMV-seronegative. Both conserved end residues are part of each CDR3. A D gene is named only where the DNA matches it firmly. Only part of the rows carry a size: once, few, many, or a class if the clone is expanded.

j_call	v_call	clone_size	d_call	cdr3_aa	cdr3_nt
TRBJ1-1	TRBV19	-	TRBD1	CASSIDPDRMNAFF	TGTGCCAGTAGTATAGACCCGGACAGGATGAATGCTTTCTTT
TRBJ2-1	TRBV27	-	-	CASSFLNQYNEQFF	TGTGCCAGCAGTTTTTTGAACCAGTACAATGAGCAGTTCTTC
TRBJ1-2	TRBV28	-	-	CASSPPLTGGDGYTF	TGTGCCAGCAGTCCCCCTTTGACAGGTGGGGATGGCTACACCTTC
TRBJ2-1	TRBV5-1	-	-	CASSQPTPHEQFF	TGCGCCAGCAGCCAACCCACACCGCATGAGCAGTTCTTC
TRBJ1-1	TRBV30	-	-	CAWSVPLGMNTEAFF	TGTGCCTGGAGTGTACCATTAGGGATGAACACTGAAGCTTTCTTT
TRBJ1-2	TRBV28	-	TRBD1	CASRTQGERYGYTF	TGTGCCAGCAGAACACAGGGGGAACGCTATGGCTACACCTTC
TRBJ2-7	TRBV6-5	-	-	CASSSSLREQYF	TGTGCCAGCAGTTCCAGCCTTAGGGAGCAGTACTTC
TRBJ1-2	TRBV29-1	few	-	CSGQSNYGYTF	TGCAGCGGACAGTCGAACTATGGCTACACCTTC
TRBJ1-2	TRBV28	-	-	CASVKGGGGLNGYTF	TGTGCCAGCGTGAAAGGAGGCGGGGGGCTTAATGGCTACACCTTC
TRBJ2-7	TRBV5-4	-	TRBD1	CASSRKQGIYEQYF	TGTGCCAGCAGTCGTAAACAGGGGATTTACGAGCAGTACTTC
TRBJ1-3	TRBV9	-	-	CASSVDPGPGGNTIYF	TGTGCCAGCAGCGTAGATCCGGGTCCAGGTGGAAACACCATATATTTT
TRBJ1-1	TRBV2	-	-	CASSAHMNTEAFF	TGTGCCAGCAGTGCCCACATGAACACTGAAGCTTTCTTT
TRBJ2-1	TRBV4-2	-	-	CASSQGAGTNNEQFF	TGTGCCAGCAGCCAGGGGGCGGGAACCAACAATGAGCAGTTCTTC
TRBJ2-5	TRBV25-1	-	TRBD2	CASSEWGTSGAETQYF	TGTGCCAGCAGTGAATGGGGGACTAGCGGAGCAGAGACCCAGTACTTC
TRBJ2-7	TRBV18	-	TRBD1	CASSPGTAGTYEQYF	TGTGCCAGCTCACCCGGGACAGCAGGAACCTACGAGCAGTACTTC
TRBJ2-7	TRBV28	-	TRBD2	CASSLGGSSYEQYF	TGTGCCAGCAGTTTGGGGGGGTCCTCCTACGAGCAGTACTTC
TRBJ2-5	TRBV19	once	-	CASSIRGARGTQYF	TGTGCCAGTAGTATAAGAGGGGCGCGGGGGACCCAGTACTTC
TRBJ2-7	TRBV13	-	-	CASSHRGQGGHEQYF	TGTGCCAGCAGTCACCGAGGGCAGGGGGGCCACGAGCAGTACTTC
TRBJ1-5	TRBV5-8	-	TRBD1	CASTGRGRNSNQPQHF	TGTGCCAGCACAGGCAGGGGGAGAAATAGCAATCAGCCCCAGCATTTT
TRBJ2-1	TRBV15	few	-	CATSRGYNEQFF	TGTGCCACCAGCAGAGGGTACAATGAGCAGTTCTTC
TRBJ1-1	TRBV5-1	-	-	CASSLYLAHTEAFF	TGCGCCAGCAGCTTGTATTTGGCCCACACTGAAGCTTTCTTT
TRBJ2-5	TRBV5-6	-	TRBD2	CASSGGLAGAETQYF	TGTGCCAGCAGCGGGGGACTAGCGGGGGCAGAGACCCAGTACTTC
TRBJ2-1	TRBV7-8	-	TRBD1	CASSSRTGNSGNGGQFF	TGTGCCAGCAGCTCCCGGACAGGGAACTCTGGTAATGGTGGGCAGTTCTTC
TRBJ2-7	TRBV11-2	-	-	CASSLALRERLHEQYF	TGTGCCAGCAGCTTAGCCCTAAGGGAGAGGCTCCACGAGCAGTACTTC
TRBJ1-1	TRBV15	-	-	CATSRDLGPLGAFF	TGTGCCACCAGCAGAGATCTCGGACCGCTGGGAGCTTTCTTT
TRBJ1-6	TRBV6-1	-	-	CASSSEQGSHSPLHF	TGTGCCAGCAGTTCGGAGCAGGGGTCCCATTCACCCCTCCACTTT
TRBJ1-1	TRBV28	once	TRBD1	CASRMDRVMLAEAFF	TGTGCCAGCAGAATGGACAGGGTGATGTTGGCTGAAGCTTTCTTT
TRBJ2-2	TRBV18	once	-	CASSPGTNTGELFF	TGTGCCAGCTCACCGGGCACTAACACCGGGGAGCTGTTTTTT
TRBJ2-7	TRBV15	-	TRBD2	CATSRDPRREGYEQYF	TGTGCCACCAGCAGAGATCCCCGGCGGGAGGGCTACGAGCAGTACTTC
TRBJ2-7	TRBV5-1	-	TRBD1	CASSQTGYEQYF	TGCGCCAGCAGTCAGACAGGGTACGAGCAGTACTTC
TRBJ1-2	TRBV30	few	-	CAWSAGRNYGYTF	TGTGCCTGGAGCGCAGGGAGGAACTATGGCTACACCTTC